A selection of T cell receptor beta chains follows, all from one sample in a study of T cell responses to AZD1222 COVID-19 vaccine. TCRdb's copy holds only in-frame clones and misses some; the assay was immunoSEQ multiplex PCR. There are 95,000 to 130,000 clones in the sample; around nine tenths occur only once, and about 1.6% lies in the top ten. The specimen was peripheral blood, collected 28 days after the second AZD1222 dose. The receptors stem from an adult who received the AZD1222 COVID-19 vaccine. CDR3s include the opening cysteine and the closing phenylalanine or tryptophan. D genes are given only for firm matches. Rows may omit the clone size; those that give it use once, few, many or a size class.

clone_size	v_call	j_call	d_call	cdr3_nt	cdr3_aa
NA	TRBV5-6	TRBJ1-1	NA	TGTGCCAGCAGCTTTCAACTAAACACTGAAGCTTTCTTT	CASSFQLNTEAFF
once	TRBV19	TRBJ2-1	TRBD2	TGTGCCACCAGACTAGCGGGAGTCCCCTACAATGAGCAGTTCTTC	CATRLAGVPYNEQFF
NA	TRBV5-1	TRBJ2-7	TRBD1	TGCGCCAGCAGGGGACAGGTCACTTCCTACGAGCAGTACTTC	CASRGQVTSYEQYF
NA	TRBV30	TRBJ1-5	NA	TGTGCCTGGAGTGTAGAACGGTTAGGTCAGCCCCAGCATTTT	CAWSVERLGQPQHF
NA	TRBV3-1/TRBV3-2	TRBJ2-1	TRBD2	TGTGCCAGCAGCCCGCTAGCGGGAGAATCGAATGAGCAGTTCTTC	CASSPLAGESNEQFF
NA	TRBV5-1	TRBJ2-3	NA	TGCGCCAGCAGCTTCGGAAGCATAACTAGCACAGATACGCAGTATTTT	CASSFGSITSTDTQYF
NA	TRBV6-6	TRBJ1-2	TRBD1	TGTGCCAGCAGTCCGATCGGACAGGTGCCCTCCTCCTATGGCTACACCTTC	CASSPIGQVPSSYGYTF
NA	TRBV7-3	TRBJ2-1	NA	TGTGCCAGCAGCCTCCAGGGTCTACGAGAGCAGTTCTTC	CASSLQGLREQFF
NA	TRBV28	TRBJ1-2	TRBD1	TGTGCCAGCAGTCCCTGGGACAGGGCGAGGTATGGCTACACCTTC	CASSPWDRARYGYTF
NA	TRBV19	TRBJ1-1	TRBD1	TGTGCCAGTACCACGACAGGGTTGACTGAAGCTTTCTTT	CASTTTGLTEAFF
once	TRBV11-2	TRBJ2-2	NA	TGTGCCAGCAGGCATGAGTGGGAGGACACCGGGGAGCTGTTTTTT	CASRHEWEDTGELFF
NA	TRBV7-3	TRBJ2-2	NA	TGTGCCAGCAGCGCGCCAGGGGAGCGAGCCGGGGAGCTGTTTTTT	CASSAPGERAGELFF
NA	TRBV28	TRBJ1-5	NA	TGTGCCAGCGGTCGGGCGACAGAGAATCAGCCCCAGCATTTT	CASGRATENQPQHF
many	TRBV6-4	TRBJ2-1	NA	TGTGCCAGCAGTGACACTACACACAATGAGCAGTTCTTC	CASSDTTHNEQFF
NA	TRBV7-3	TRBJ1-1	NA	TGTGCCAGCAGCTTAACCATGGGATCCTTCACTGAAGCTTTCTTT	CASSLTMGSFTEAFF
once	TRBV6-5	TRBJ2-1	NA	TGTGCCAGCAGTTTGGTGGGGAAGGGCAATGAGCAGTTCTTC	CASSLVGKGNEQFF
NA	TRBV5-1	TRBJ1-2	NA	TGCGCCAGCAGCCCTGGATACAACTATGGGGGCTACACCTTC	CASSPGYNYGGYTF
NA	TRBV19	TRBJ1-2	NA	TGTGCCAGTAGTACCCTAGGACCTGGCTACACCTTC	CASSTLGPGYTF
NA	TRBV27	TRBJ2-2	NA	TGTGCCAGCAGTTTTCGCGCGCCATACTCCGGGACATCGAACACCGGGGAGCTGTTTTTT	CASSFRAPYSGTSNTGELFF
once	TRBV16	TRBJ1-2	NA	TGTGCCAGCAGCTCCGGGTCCCTGTATGGCTACACCTTC	CASSSGSLYGYTF
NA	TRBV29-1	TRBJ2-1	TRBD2	TGCAGCGTGACCGGACTAGCGGGAGTTAGGCAGTACAATGAGCAGTTCTTC	CSVTGLAGVRQYNEQFF
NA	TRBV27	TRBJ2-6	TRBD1	TGTGCCAGCAGTGGACAGGGTCTAACTGGGGCCAACGTCCTGACTTTC	CASSGQGLTGANVLTF
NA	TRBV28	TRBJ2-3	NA	TGTGCCAGCAGTCGACTTCTCCACCGCACAGATACGCAGTATTTT	CASSRLLHRTDTQYF
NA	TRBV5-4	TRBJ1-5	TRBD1	TGTGCCAGCAGCTTGGAGGGGGCGCGGCCCCAGCATTTT	CASSLEGARPQHF
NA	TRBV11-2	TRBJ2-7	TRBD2	TGTGCCAGCAGCTTAGACGTCGGGACTAGCGGCTACGAGCAGTACTTC	CASSLDVGTSGYEQYF
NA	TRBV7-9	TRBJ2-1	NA	TGTGCCAGCAGCTCAGGGACATCCTACAATGAGCAGTTCTTC	CASSSGTSYNEQFF
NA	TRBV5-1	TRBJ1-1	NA	TGCGCCAGCAGGACCAGGGATGGGAGCACTGAAGCTTTCTTT	CASRTRDGSTEAFF
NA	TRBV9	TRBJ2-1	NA	TGTGCCAGCAGCTACCGACCGGCCCCCCCCCACAATGAGCAGTTCTTC	CASSYRPAPPHNEQFF
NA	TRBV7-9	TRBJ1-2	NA	TGTGCCAGCAGCAAAGTACAGGGTCCCTATGGCTACACCTTC	CASSKVQGPYGYTF
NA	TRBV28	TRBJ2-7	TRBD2	TGTGCCAGCGTTCTAGCGGGAGTAAAATACGAGCAGTACTTC	CASVLAGVKYEQYF
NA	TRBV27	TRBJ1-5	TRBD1	TGTGCCAGCAGTCCCGGGACAGGGGTTAGGGAGCCCCAGCATTTT	CASSPGTGVREPQHF
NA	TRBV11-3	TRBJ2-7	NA	TGTGCCAGCAGCCCATTCCAGGGGGACTCCCGGTCCTACGAGCAGTACTTC	CASSPFQGDSRSYEQYF
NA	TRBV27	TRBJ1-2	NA	TGTGCCAGCAGTACCGATCACAGCGGTTCTAACTATGGCTACACCTTC	CASSTDHSGSNYGYTF
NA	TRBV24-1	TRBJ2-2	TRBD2	TGTGCCACCAGTGATTCTAGCGGGAGGGGGACCGGGGAGCTGTTTTTT	CATSDSSGRGTGELFF
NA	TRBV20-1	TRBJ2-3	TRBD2	TGCAGTGCTAGTAGGGCTAGCGGAGGGAGCACAGATACGCAGTATTTT	CSASRASGGSTDTQYF
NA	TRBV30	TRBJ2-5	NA	TGTGCCTGGAGTGTCGGGGGGCGAGAGACCCAGTACTTC	CAWSVGGRETQYF
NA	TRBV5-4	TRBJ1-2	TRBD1	TGTGCCAGCAGCTTGTTGACAGGGGAAGGCTACACCTTC	CASSLLTGEGYTF
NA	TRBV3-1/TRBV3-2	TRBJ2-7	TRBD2	TGTGCCAGCAGCCCGAGCGGGGGTTACGAGCAGTACTTC	CASSPSGGYEQYF
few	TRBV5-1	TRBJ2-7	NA	TGCGCCAGCAGCGACGAAAATGGGAGCTCCTACGAGCAGTACTTC	CASSDENGSSYEQYF
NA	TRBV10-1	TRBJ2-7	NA	TGCGCCACCTCTTTGGGTGGAGATACCGAGCAGTACTTC	CATSLGGDTEQYF
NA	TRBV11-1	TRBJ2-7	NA	TGTGCCAGCAGCTTAGCGGCGGCCGATAATACCTACGAGCAGTACTTC	CASSLAAADNTYEQYF
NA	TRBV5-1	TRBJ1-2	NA	TGCGCCAGCAGCTCGGGCAACACGTATGGCTACACCTTC	CASSSGNTYGYTF
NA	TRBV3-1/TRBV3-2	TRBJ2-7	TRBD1	TGTGCCAGCAGCCAATTCGGGACAGTGAGCTCCTACGAGCAGTACTTC	CASSQFGTVSSYEQYF
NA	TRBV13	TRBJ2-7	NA	TGTGCCAGCAGCTTAGCGGCCTCCTACGAGCAGTACTTC	CASSLAASYEQYF
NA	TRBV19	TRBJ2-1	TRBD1	TGTGCCAGTAGAAAGGGACAGGGGTACTACAATGAGCAGTTCTTC	CASRKGQGYYNEQFF
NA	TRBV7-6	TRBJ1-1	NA	TGTGCCAGCAGGCCAGGAGGGCCCCACAGGAGCACTGAAGCTTTCTTT	CASRPGGPHRSTEAFF
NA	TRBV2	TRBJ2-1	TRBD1	TGTGCCAGCGGGGACAGGGGGAATGAGCAGTTCTTC	CASGDRGNEQFF
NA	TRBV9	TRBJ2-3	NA	TGTGCCAGCAGCGTGGAGGGGGTTGAAACAGATACGCAGTATTTT	CASSVEGVETDTQYF
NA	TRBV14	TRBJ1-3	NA	TGTGCCAGCAGACCTGGACAGTACTCTGGAAACACCATATATTTT	CASRPGQYSGNTIYF
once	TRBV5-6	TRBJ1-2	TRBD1	TGTGCCAGCAGCTTGAATCCGGGACAGGGGGCCCGTGGCTACACCTTC	CASSLNPGQGARGYTF
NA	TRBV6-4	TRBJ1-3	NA	TGTGCCAGCAAGCGAAATCACAGGGTGTACGGCTCTGGAAACACCATATATTTT	CASKRNHRVYGSGNTIYF
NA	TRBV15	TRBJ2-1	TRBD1	TGTGCCACCAGCACCGGGACAGGGTGGTCGGGTGAGCAGTTCTTC	CATSTGTGWSGEQFF
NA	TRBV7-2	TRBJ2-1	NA	TGTGCCAGCAGCTTAATGTTCGCAAGCTCCTACAATGAGCAGTTCTTC	CASSLMFASSYNEQFF
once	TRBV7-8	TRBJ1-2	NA	TGTGCCAGCAGCTTAGGAGGGGGGTCCACCGCTAACTATGGCTACACCTTC	CASSLGGGSTANYGYTF
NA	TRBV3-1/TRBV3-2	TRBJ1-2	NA	TGTGCCAGCAGCCAAGATGTCCAGGGAGGCTATGGCTACACCTTC	CASSQDVQGGYGYTF
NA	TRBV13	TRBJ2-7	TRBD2	TGTGCCAGCAGCAGGACTAGCAGACGCGAGCAGTACTTC	CASSRTSRREQYF
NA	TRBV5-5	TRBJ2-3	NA	TGTGCCAGCAGCTTGGCCTTTGGGAGGTCTGATACGCAGTATTTT	CASSLAFGRSDTQYF
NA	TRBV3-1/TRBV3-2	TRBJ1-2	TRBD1	TGTGCCAGCAGCCAAGCGGACAGGGTTTATTCCATAGGCTACACCTTC	CASSQADRVYSIGYTF
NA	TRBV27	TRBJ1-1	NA	TGTGCCACCAAAAGGAATGACAGGAACACTGAAGCTTTCTTT	CATKRNDRNTEAFF